This TCR beta chain was obtained from a study of cytomegalovirus exposure and HLA in healthy donors. PCR primers comprised 60 Vbeta and 13 Jbeta primers. Produced via immunoSEQ multiplex PCR; TCRdb's table is partial and in-frame only. Of approximately 150,000 clones listed, 60% to 80% are singletons. V was shortened by 4 bases and J by 2 bases, with 9 bases between the two germline ends. Germline V lookup: CDR1 SQVTM, CDR2 ANQGSEA. This CDR3 contains 13 residues. The table lists this clone with a count of one. Its specificity is unknown. This CDR3 is also generated by other DNA sequences in the sample. Study outcomes and limitations: Researchers had no immune exposure information except CMV serostatus available.

This chain uses TRBV29-1 with TRBJ1-5, with D perhaps matching TRBD1 (5 bases). The material sequenced was PBMCs. This receptor was taken from a man younger than 35 in good health and CMV-seropositive. The CDR3 bases are TGCAGCGTTGGCCCGGGGGGCAATCAGCCCCAGCATTTT. The encoded protein is CSVGPGGNQPQHF.